What follows are 30 T cell receptor beta chains derived from one specimen sequenced in a study of lymphopenia after photon versus proton radiotherapy. The assay was immunoSEQ multiplex PCR, and TCRdb's table has in-frame clones only and misses some. The sample consists of some 45,000 clones, around 83% of them appearing once. This material consisted of peripheral blood, taken from a patient treated with proton-based radiotherapy. The source is a woman between 65 and 79 years old with pancreatic cancer.

The chain uses TRBV18 and TRBJ2-1; TRBD2 aligns across 9 bases. The CDR3 covers 15 residues. V was clipped by 8 bases and J by 4 bases; unmatched bases: 9. Germline V gene lookup returns CDR1 KGHSH and CDR2 LQKENI. The CDR3 DNA reads as TGTGCCAGCAGAATAGCGGGAGCGCCTTACAATGAGCAGTTCTTC. Translated, it gives CASRIAGAPYNEQFF.

The J gene is TRBJ1-5, the V gene TRBV19, with D maybe TRBD1 (5 bases). CDR1 and CDR2 (germline): LNHDA, SQIVND (reference sequence). The V and J ends lost 3 bases and 7 bases respectively, with 19 bases between them. This CDR3 has 16 amino acids. The CDR3 coding sequence is TGTGCCAGTAGTATTTGGGGCAGGAAATTTGGGCAGCCCCAGCATTTT. It codes for CASSIWGRKFGQPQHF.

The chain is built from TRBV5-4 and TRBJ2-1; TRBD2 matches 10 bases. The CDR3 totals 16 residues. Germline V gene sequence: CDR1 SGHNT, CDR2 YYREEE (reference sequence). V dropped 0 bases and J dropped 9; count of bases not matched to a gene: 9. The chain's CDR3 is CASSLESASGRGEQFF. The CDR3 coding sequence is TGTGCCAGCAGCTTGGAATCGGCTAGCGGGAGAGGTGAGCAGTTCTTC. Full variable domain (rest looked up from reference TRBV5-4 and TRBJ2-1): ETGVTQSPTHLIKTRGQQVTLRCSSQSGHNTVSWYQQALGQGPQFIFQYYREEENGRGNFPPRFSGLQFPNYSSELNVNALELDDSALYLCASSLESASGRGEQFFGPGTRLTVL.

By proportion, this clone is medium-sized. This chain connects TRBV7-8 to TRBJ2-1, with TRBD1 matching 7 bases. This CDR3 region has 15 residues. The germline V gene has CDR1 SGHVS and CDR2 FQNEAQ. The junction had 12 bases not matched to a gene; V was cut back by 5 bases and J by 8 bases. CDR3 coding DNA: TGTGCCAGCAGCATTTCAGGGGGTGCAGCGTATGAGCAGTTCTTC. As protein: CASSISGGAAYEQFF.

V gene TRBV2 combines with J gene TRBJ1-4; D possibly corresponds to TRBD1 (5 bases). Germline V gene lookup returns CDR1 SNHLY and CDR2 FYNNEI. The CDR3 loop spans 14 amino acids. V was pared by 7 bases and J by 4 bases, with 13 bases between. The CDR3 protein is CASIPGPSNEKLFF. For the CDR3, the DNA is TGTGCCAGCATCCCGGGACCGAGTAATGAAAAACTGTTTTTT. Based on the CDR3 plus reference TRBV2 and TRBJ1-4, the full variable domain is EPEVTQTPSHQVTQMGQEVILRCVPISNHLYFYWYRQILGQKVEFLVSFYNNEISEKSEIFDDQFSVERPDGSNFTLKIRSTKLEDSAMYFCASIPGPSNEKLFFGSGTQLSVL.

The chain couples TRBV7-2 to TRBJ1-5, with D unresolved. V lost 5 bases and J 4 bases, leaving 9 bases between the germline ends. Per germline, CDR1 SGHTA and CDR2 FQGNSA. The CDR3 is 13 residues long. CDR3 DNA: TGTGCCAGCAGCCCCCGGATTAATCAGCCCCAGCATTTT. It is translated as CASSPRINQPQHF.

This chain joins TRBV2 and TRBJ2-3; 11 bases are shared with TRBD2. Germline-derived CDR1 and CDR2 are SNHLY and FYNNEI. Losses at the gene ends were 4 bases for V and 1 base for J; bases not matched to a gene: 7. The CDR3 has 17 amino acids. The CDR3 loop reads CASSGATSGSGTDTQYF. DNA for the CDR3: TGTGCCAGCAGTGGAGCAACTAGCGGGAGTGGCACAGATACGCAGTATTTT. Filled out from reference TRBV2 and TRBJ2-3, the complete variable domain reads EPEVTQTPSHQVTQMGQEVILRCVPISNHLYFYWYRQILGQKVEFLVSFYNNEISEKSEIFDDQFSVERPDGSNFTLKIRSTKLEDSAMYFCASSGATSGSGTDTQYFGPGTRLTVL.

V is TRBV4-2 and J is TRBJ2-1; TRBD2 matches at 10 bases. There are 18 residues in the CDR3. Unmatched junction bases numbered 13, after V lost 0 bases and J lost 8 bases. Germline assignment: CDR1 LGHNA and CDR2 YNFKEQ. CDR3 bases: TGTGCCAGCAGCCAAGAGCGGAATGTCCTAGCGGGAGCTGATGAGCAGTTCTTC. Translated, it gives CASSQERNVLAGADEQFF.

This rearrangement joins TRBV28 to TRBJ1-5; 8 positions match TRBD1. Germline lookup yields CDR1 MDHEN and CDR2 SYDVKM. V shed 5 bases and J 7 bases; nucleotides not matched to a gene: 7. This CDR3 contains 14 residues. The chain's CDR3 is CASSPQGARQPQHF. CDR3 DNA sequence: TGTGCCAGCAGTCCTCAGGGGGCACGACAGCCCCAGCATTTT. Drawing the rest from reference TRBV28 and TRBJ1-5, the complete variable domain is DVKVTQSSRYLVKRTGEKVFLECVQDMDHENMFWYRQDPGLGLRLIYFSYDVKMKEKGDIPEGYSVSREKKERFSLILESASTNQTSMYLCASSPQGARQPQHFGDGTRLSIL.

The chain is built from TRBV5-1 and TRBJ2-1; the D is unclear. Trimming pared 0 bases from V and 5 bases from J, leaving 9 bases between. Germline V CDR1 and CDR2: SGHRS, YFSETQ. This CDR3 has 14 amino acids. The CDR3 region is CASSLGDLNNEQFF. The CDR3 DNA follows: TGCGCCAGCAGCTTGGGAGACTTGAACAATGAGCAGTTCTTC.

This rearrangement joins TRBV19 to TRBJ2-7; D may be TRBD2 (6 bases). With 4 bases removed from V and 1 base from J, the gap between germline ends came to 11 bases. Germline CDR1 reads LNHDA; CDR2 reads SQIVND (reference sequence). This CDR3 comprises 14 residues. In DNA form, the CDR3 reads TGTGCCAGTAGTACCCAAGGAGGGTCCTACGAGCAGTACTTC. Its translation: CASSTQGGSYEQYF.

The chain recombines TRBV5-4 with TRBJ2-5, with D maybe TRBD2 (5 bases). This CDR3 has 14 residues. V lost 7 bases and J 5 bases, leaving 18 bases between the germline ends. CDR1 and CDR2 (germline): SGHNT, YYREEE (reference sequence). The CDR3 loop reads CASGGRLDVETQYF. The CDR3, as DNA: TGTGCCAGCGGAGGCAGGTTGGACGTCGAGACCCAGTACTTC.

This CDR3 reads CASSPGSTYNEQFF. CDR3 bases: TGTGCCAGCAGCCCTGGTTCCACCTACAATGAGCAGTTCTTC. The gene calls are TRBV11-2 and TRBJ2-1; D is unclear. V lost 5 bases and J lost 2, with 10 bases in between. The CDR3 totals 14 residues. CDR1 is SGHAT, CDR2 FQNNGV, per germline.

This chain uses TRBV11-3 with TRBJ2-3, with a tentative D call TRBD2 (5 bases). This CDR3 comprises 14 residues. V lost 2 bases to trimming and J lost 2 bases, with 8 bases between them. Germline assignment: CDR1 SGHNT and CDR2 YENEEA. The CDR3 DNA is TGTGCCAGCAGCTTAAATCGGGACACAGATACGCAGTATTTT. This gives the protein CASSLNRDTDTQYF.

J is TRBJ1-1 and V is TRBV5-1; maybe TRBD1 (5 bases). This CDR3 contains 14 residues. V was trimmed by 0 bases and J by 5 bases, leaving 11 bases between them. Per germline, CDR1 SGHRS and CDR2 YFSETQ. The DNA for the CDR3 is TGCGCCAGCAGCTTGGCCAAGGGGAGGACTGAAGCTTTCTTT. Residues: CASSLAKGRTEAFF.

The chain uses TRBV18 and TRBJ2-1; TRBD2 is a possible D gene (6 bases). V gave up 4 bases and J gave up 12 bases, with 16 bases separating them. The length of the CDR3 is 13 residues. Germline CDR1 is KGHSH and CDR2 is LQKENI. The CDR3 region has the DNA TGTGCCAGCTCACAAGAAGCGGGTGGCTTGCAGTTCTTC. Its protein product is CASSQEAGGLQFF.

V usage is TRBV2 and J usage is TRBJ1-1; no clear D gene. Trimming removed 5 bases at V and 0 bases at J, with 10 bases between. This CDR3 contains 14 residues. Germline values: CDR1 SNHLY, CDR2 FYNNEI. The CDR3 nucleotides are TGTGCCAGCAGTCCGACGGGAGTGAACACTGAAGCTTTCTTT. It codes for CASSPTGVNTEAFF.

This chain links TRBV7-8 with TRBJ1-2; D possibly corresponds to TRBD1 (6 bases). CDR3 length equals 14 residues. The V end was cut by 4 bases, the J end by 1 base, with 10 bases between. Germline values: CDR1 SGHVS, CDR2 FQNEAQ. The CDR3 DNA sequence: TGTGCCAGCAGCTCGTACAGGGATAACTATGGCTACACCTTC. Amino acids: CASSSYRDNYGYTF.

This sequence joins TRBV18 and TRBJ1-1; D call uncertain. CDR1 and CDR2 (germline): KGHSH, LQKENI. CDR3 length: 13 residues. V dropped 8 bases and J dropped 2 bases, with 12 bases sitting between them. The CDR3 coding sequence is TGTGCCAGCCTGATCCCGGTAAACACTGAAGCTTTCTTT. The encoded protein is CASLIPVNTEAFF.

V is TRBV9 and J is TRBJ2-5, with 11 nucleotides matching TRBD2. The CDR3 is made up of 17 amino acids. Germline V gene lookup returns CDR1 SGDLS and CDR2 YYNGEE. J gave up 0 bases and V 0 bases, and 4 bases lay outside the gene matches. The CDR3 coding sequence is TGTGCCAGCAGCGTAGATGTAGCGGGAGGGTACCAAGAGACCCAGTACTTC. Translated, it gives CASSVDVAGGYQETQYF.

The chain carries TRBV25-1 and TRBJ2-7; 10 bases fit TRBD1. V shed 4 bases and J 9 bases; nucleotides not matched to a gene: 18. This CDR3 is 17 amino acids long. Germline CDR1 is MGHDK and CDR2 is SYGVNS. The CDR3 region is CASSASSGTGALRGQYF. CDR3 DNA: TGTGCCAGCAGTGCCTCATCCGGGACAGGGGCCCTAAGGGGGCAGTACTTC.

The V call is TRBV18, the J call TRBJ2-6; D is perhaps TRBD1 (6 bases). Trimming cost V 4 bases and J 0 bases, with 10 bases left between them. Germline values: CDR1 KGHSH, CDR2 LQKENI. CDR3 length: 16 amino acids. DNA of the CDR3: TGTGCCAGCTCACAGCAGGGGAGCTCTGGGGCCAACGTCCTGACTTTC. Amino acids: CASSQQGSSGANVLTF.

The chain is built from TRBV2 and TRBJ2-2; D is perhaps TRBD2 (6 bases). There are 15 residues in the CDR3. V dropped 8 bases and J dropped 1 base, with 14 bases sitting between them. Germline-derived CDR1 and CDR2 are SNHLY and FYNNEI. The CDR3 loop reads CASRSGTGNTGELFF. The DNA for the CDR3 is TGTGCCAGCCGCTCCGGGACTGGGAACACCGGGGAGCTGTTTTTT. Full variable domain (remainder filled in from reference TRBV2 and TRBJ2-2): EPEVTQTPSHQVTQMGQEVILRCVPISNHLYFYWYRQILGQKVEFLVSFYNNEISEKSEIFDDQFSVERPDGSNFTLKIRSTKLEDSAMYFCASRSGTGNTGELFFGEGSRLTVL.

There are a few counts of this clone. V usage is TRBV6-6 and J usage is TRBJ1-2, with unresolved D. Trimming removed 5 bases from V and 3 bases from J, with 13 bases in between. CDR3 length: 14 amino acids. CDR1 and CDR2 from the germline V gene are MNHNY and SVGAGI (reference sequence). This CDR3 reads CASSGVIVDYGYTF. In DNA, the CDR3 is TGTGCCAGCAGTGGGGTGATCGTAGACTATGGCTACACCTTC.

V and J are TRBV7-2 and TRBJ1-1; D possibly corresponds to TRBD1 (5 bases). V lost 6 bases and J lost 6, with 32 bases in between. CDR1 is SGHTA and CDR2 is FQGNSA in the germline V gene. The CDR3 covers 19 residues. The CDR3 nucleotides are TGTGCCAGCAGTCTTAGTGTAGGGTTAGGGACTGGGGGTGGAGCTGAAGCTTTCTTT. Translated, it gives CASSLSVGLGTGGGAEAFF.

V gene TRBV4-3 combines with J gene TRBJ2-6; D unresolved. Germline CDR1 and CDR2: LGHNA and YSLEER. This CDR3 is 15 amino acids long. V was pared by 4 bases and J by 4 bases, with 11 bases between. CDR3 nucleotides: TGCGCCAGCAGCCCCTACACCAGCGGGGCCAACGTCCTGACTTTC. Translated, it gives CASSPYTSGANVLTF.

The V gene is TRBV7-2, the J gene TRBJ2-3; 11 bases agree with TRBD2. The CDR3 length is 19 residues. Germline V gene lookup returns CDR1 SGHTA and CDR2 FQGNSA. The V and J ends lost 1 base and 0 bases, in that order; junction bases with no gene match: 9. CDR3 DNA: TGTGCCAGCAGCTTAGTCTCCGGGACTAGCGGATATAGCACAGATACGCAGTATTTT. Amino acid sequence: CASSLVSGTSGYSTDTQYF.

The V gene is TRBV28, the J gene TRBJ1-3; D gene ambiguous. The CDR3 is made up of 14 amino acids. Trimming pared 3 bases from V and 0 bases from J, leaving 6 bases between. Germline CDR1 MDHEN, CDR2 SYDVKM. Here the CDR3 reads CASSFPSSGNTIYF. CDR3 coding DNA: TGTGCCAGCAGTTTCCCGAGCTCTGGAAACACCATATATTTT.

This chain connects TRBV2 to TRBJ2-7; D not resolved. The CDR3 is made up of 13 amino acids. The germline V gene has CDR1 SNHLY and CDR2 FYNNEI. The germline V and J ends were trimmed by 1 base and 2 bases, with 6 bases remaining between them. In DNA, the CDR3 is TGTGCCAGCAGTGAAGGGGCAGCCTACGAGCAGTACTTC. Its translation is CASSEGAAYEQYF.

As concerns this clone: An end of the junction does not agree with germline; a read error may underlie this. V and J are TRBV7-7 and TRBJ2-2; TRBD2 matches 13 bases. The CDR3 consists of 16 residues. Germline-derived CDR1 and CDR2 are SSHAT and FNYEAQ (reference sequence). The CDR3, as DNA: TGTGCTAGCAGTCGAGGACTAGCGGGGGTCACCGGGGAGCTGTTTTTT. The encoded protein is CASSRGLAGVTGELFF.